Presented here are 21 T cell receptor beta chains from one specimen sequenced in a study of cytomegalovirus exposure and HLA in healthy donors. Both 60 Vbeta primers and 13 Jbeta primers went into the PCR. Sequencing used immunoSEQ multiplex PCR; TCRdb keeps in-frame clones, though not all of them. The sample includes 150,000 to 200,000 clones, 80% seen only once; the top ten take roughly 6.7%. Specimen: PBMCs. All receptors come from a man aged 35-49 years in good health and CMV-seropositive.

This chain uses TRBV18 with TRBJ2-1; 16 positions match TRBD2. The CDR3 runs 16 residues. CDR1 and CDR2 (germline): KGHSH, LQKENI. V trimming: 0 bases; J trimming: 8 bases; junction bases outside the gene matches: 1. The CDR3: CASSPPGLAGGDEQFF. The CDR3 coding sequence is TGTGCCAGCTCACCACCGGGACTAGCGGGGGGGGATGAGCAGTTCTTC. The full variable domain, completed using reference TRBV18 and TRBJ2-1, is NAGVMQNPRHLVRRRGQEARLRCSPMKGHSHVYWYRQLPEEGLKFMVYLQKENIIDESGMPKERFSAEFPKEGPSILRIQQVVRGDSAAYFCASSPPGLAGGDEQFFGPGTRLTVL.

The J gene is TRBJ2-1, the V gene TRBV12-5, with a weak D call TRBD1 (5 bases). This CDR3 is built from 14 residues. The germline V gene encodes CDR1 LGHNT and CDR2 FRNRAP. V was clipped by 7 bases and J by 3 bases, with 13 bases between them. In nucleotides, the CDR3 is TGTGCTAGTGACACGGCGACAGACTACAATGAGCAGTTCTTC. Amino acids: CASDTATDYNEQFF.

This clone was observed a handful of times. CDR3 protein: CASSQPGQGHGYTF. DNA of the CDR3: TGCGCCAGCAGCCAACCGGGACAGGGCCATGGCTACACCTTC. The chain employs TRBV4-3 and TRBJ1-2, with 9 bases identical to TRBD1. From germline, CDR1 is LGHNA and CDR2 YSLEER. V dropped 2 bases and J dropped 6; count of bases not matched to a gene: 4. This CDR3 is 14 amino acids long.

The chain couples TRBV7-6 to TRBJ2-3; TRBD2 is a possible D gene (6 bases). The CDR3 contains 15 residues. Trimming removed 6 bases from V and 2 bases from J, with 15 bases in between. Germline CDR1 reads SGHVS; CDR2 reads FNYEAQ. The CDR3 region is CASSFRGFPTDTQYF. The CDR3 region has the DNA TGTGCCAGCAGTTTTCGGGGGTTCCCCACAGATACGCAGTATTTT.

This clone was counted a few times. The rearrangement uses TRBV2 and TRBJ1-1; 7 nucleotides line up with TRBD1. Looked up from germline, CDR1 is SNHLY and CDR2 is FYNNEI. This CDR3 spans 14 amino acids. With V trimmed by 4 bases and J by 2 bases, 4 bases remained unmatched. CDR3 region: CASSAGTANTEAFF. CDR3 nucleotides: TGTGCCAGCAGTGCCGGGACAGCAAACACTGAAGCTTTCTTT.

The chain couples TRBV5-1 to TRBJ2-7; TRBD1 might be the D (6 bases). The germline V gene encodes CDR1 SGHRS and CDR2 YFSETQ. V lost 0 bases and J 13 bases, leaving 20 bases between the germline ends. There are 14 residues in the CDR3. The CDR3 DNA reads TGCGCCAGCAGCTTGGGGACAGCGAATCACCCTCGCTACTTC. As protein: CASSLGTANHPRYF.

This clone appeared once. CDR3 DNA: TGCGCCAGCAGCCAAGACCCAGAGGGGGACGAGCAGTTCTTC. Amino acid sequence: CASSQDPEGDEQFF. V and J are TRBV4-1 and TRBJ2-1, with a possible D match to TRBD1 (6 bases). The CDR3 is made up of 14 amino acids. Trimming left V 0 bases short and J 10 bases short, with 13 bases between. From germline, CDR1 is MGHRA and CDR2 YSYEKL.

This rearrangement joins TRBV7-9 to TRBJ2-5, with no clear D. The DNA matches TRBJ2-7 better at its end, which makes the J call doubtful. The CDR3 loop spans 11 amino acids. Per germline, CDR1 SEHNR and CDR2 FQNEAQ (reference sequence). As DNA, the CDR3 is TGTGCCAGCAGCTCAACCTACGAGCAGTACTTC. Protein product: CASSSTYEQYF.

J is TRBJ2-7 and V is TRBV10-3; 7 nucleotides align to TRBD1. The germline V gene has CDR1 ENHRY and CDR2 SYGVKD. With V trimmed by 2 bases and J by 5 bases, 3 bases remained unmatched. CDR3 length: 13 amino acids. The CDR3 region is CAISEGQVNEQYF. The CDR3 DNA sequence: TGTGCCATCAGTGAGGGACAGGTAAACGAGCAGTACTTC.

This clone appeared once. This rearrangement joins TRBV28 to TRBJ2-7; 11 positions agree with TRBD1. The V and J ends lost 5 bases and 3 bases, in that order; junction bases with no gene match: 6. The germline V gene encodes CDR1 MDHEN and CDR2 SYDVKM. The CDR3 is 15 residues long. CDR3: CASSAGTGGGYEQYF. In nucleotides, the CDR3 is TGTGCCAGCAGTGCCGGGACAGGGGGAGGCTACGAGCAGTACTTC. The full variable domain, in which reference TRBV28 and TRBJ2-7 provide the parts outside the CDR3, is DVKVTQSSRYLVKRTGEKVFLECVQDMDHENMFWYRQDPGLGLRLIYFSYDVKMKEKGDIPEGYSVSREKKERFSLILESASTNQTSMYLCASSAGTGGGYEQYFGPGTRLTVT.

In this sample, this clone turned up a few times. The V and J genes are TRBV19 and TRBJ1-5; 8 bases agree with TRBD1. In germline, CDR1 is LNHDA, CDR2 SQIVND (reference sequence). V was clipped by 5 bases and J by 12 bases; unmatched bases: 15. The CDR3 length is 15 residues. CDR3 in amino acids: CASSLRTGPLPDQHF. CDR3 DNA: TGTGCCAGTAGTCTGAGGACAGGGCCGTTGCCGGACCAGCATTTT.

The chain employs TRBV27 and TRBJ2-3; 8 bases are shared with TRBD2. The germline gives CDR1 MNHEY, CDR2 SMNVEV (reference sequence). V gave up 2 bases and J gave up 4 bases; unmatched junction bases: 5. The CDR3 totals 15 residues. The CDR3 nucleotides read TGTGCCAGCAGTTTAGACGCCGGGGGGGCAGATACGCAGTATTTT. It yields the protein CASSLDAGGADTQYF.

The CDR3 DNA reads TGTGCCAGCAGCAGGGACAGCAGCTCCTACAATGAGCAGTTCTTC. Translated, it gives CASSRDSSSYNEQFF. The gene calls are TRBV6-5 and TRBJ2-1, with 7 nucleotides matching TRBD1. This CDR3 has 15 residues. Per germline, CDR1 MNHEY and CDR2 SVGAGI. The V and J ends lost 6 bases and 0 bases, in that order; junction bases with no gene match: 5.

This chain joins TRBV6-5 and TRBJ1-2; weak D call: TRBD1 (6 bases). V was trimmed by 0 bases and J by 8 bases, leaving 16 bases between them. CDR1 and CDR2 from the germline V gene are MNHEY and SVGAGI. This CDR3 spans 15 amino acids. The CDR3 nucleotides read TGTGCCAGCAGTTACTCGAGAACAGGGCAAGGCGGCTACACCTTC. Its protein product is CASSYSRTGQGGYTF.

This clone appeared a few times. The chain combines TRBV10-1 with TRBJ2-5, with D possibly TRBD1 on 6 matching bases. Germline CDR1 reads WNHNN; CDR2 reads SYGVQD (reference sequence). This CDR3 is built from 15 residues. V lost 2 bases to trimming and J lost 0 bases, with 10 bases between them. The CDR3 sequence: CASSEGDRNQETQYF. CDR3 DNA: TGCGCCAGCAGTGAGGGAGACAGGAACCAAGAGACCCAGTACTTC.

CDR3 sequence (DNA): TGTGCCAGCAGCTTACCGGGACAGGGGATTTACGAGCAGTACTTC. This codes for CASSLPGQGIYEQYF. The rearrangement links TRBV5-6 to TRBJ2-7; 10 nucleotides match TRBD1. The CDR3 loop spans 15 amino acids. V was pared by 2 bases and J by 4 bases, with 6 bases of the junction left unmatched. In germline, CDR1 is SGHDT, CDR2 YYEEEE.

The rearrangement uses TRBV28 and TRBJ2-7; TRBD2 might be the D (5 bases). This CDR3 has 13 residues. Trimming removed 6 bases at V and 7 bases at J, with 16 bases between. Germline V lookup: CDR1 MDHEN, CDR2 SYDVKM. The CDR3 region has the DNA TGTGCCAGCAGGGTCAGTATTCCGGGGGAGCAGTACTTC. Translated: CASRVSIPGEQYF. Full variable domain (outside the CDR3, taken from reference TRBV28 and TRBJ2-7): DVKVTQSSRYLVKRTGEKVFLECVQDMDHENMFWYRQDPGLGLRLIYFSYDVKMKEKGDIPEGYSVSREKKERFSLILESASTNQTSMYLCASRVSIPGEQYFGPGTRLTVT.

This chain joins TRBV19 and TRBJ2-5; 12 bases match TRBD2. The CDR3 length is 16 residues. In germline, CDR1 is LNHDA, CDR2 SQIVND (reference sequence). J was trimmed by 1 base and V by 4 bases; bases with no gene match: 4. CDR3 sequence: CASSRTSGAIQETQYF. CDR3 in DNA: TGTGCCAGTAGTAGGACTAGCGGGGCTATCCAAGAGACCCAGTACTTC.

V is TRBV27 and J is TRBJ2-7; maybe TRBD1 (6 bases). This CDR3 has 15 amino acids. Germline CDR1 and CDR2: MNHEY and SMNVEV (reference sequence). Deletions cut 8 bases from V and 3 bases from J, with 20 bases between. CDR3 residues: CASGTSRIRGYEQYF. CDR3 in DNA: TGTGCCAGCGGGACATCCCGAATACGCGGCTACGAGCAGTACTTC.

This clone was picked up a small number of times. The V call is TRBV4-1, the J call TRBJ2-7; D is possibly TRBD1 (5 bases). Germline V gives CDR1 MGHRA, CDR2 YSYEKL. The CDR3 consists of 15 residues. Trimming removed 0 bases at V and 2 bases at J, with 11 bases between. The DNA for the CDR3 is TGCGCCAGCAGCCAAGAAGGGGTAAGCACCTACGAGCAGTACTTC. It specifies CASSQEGVSTYEQYF.

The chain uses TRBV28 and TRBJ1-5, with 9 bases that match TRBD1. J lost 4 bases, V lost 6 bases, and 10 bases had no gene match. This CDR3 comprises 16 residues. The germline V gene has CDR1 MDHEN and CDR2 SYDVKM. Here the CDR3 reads CASRYEGQGPNQPQHF. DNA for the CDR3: TGTGCCAGCAGGTATGAAGGACAGGGGCCAAATCAGCCCCAGCATTTT. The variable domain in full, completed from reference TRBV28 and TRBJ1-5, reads DVKVTQSSRYLVKRTGEKVFLECVQDMDHENMFWYRQDPGLGLRLIYFSYDVKMKEKGDIPEGYSVSREKKERFSLILESASTNQTSMYLCASRYEGQGPNQPQHFGDGTRLSIL.